Below are 21 T cell receptor beta chains sequenced from a single sample in a study of blood T cell repertoires in COVID-19 (dated by TCRdb to the early 2020s). Preparation of the library involved the immunoSEQ multiplex PCR assay. TCRdb re-hosts the immuneACCESS table, in-frame sequences only. Its copies lack some clones; in the studies checked, an unresolved V gene accounts for under half of them, and the cause for the rest is not known. The sample yields around 150,000 clones; roughly 80% were counted once. The ten largest clonotypes hold about 3.7% of the sample. Sequencing input: PBMCs or T cells enriched from blood (not recorded which). These receptors came from a woman in her fifties or sixties who had recovered from COVID-19.

CDR3 loop: CASSFDRGNGYTF. The CDR3, as DNA: TGTGCCAGCAGTTTCGACAGGGGGAATGGCTACACCTTC. This sequence joins TRBV27 and TRBJ1-2, with TRBD1 identical over 9 bases. The ends lost 3 bases at V and 6 bases at J; junction bases unmatched: 2. The V gene's germline CDR1 is MNHEY and CDR2 SMNVEV (reference sequence). This CDR3 has 13 amino acids.

The chain has TRBV20-1 and TRBJ1-2, with unresolved D. Trimming removed 7 bases at V and 6 bases at J, with 12 bases between. From germline, CDR1 is DFQATT and CDR2 SNEGSKA (reference sequence). CDR3 length: 11 residues. This chain's CDR3 is CSVRREDGYTF. The CDR3 nucleotides are TGCAGTGTGAGGAGGGAGGATGGCTACACCTTC.

The V call is TRBV23-1, the J call TRBJ1-3, with D tentatively TRBD1 (5 bases). TRBV23-1 counts as an open reading frame of uncertain function. The V gene lost 2 bases and the J gene lost 3 bases, with 20 bases spanning the gap. This CDR3 has 18 residues. As DNA, the CDR3 is TGCGCCAGCAGTCAAACCCCCCTCTCGGGGGAGGGTGGAAACACCATATATTTT. Translated: CASSQTPLSGEGGNTIYF.

V is TRBV12-3 or TRBV12-4 and J is TRBJ1-2; D unclear. V lost 7 bases and J 5 bases, leaving 14 bases between the germline ends. The CDR3 is 13 residues long. The CDR3 loop reads CASTPRVGYGYTF. CDR3 coding DNA: TGTGCCAGCACCCCGCGGGTGGGGTATGGCTACACCTTC.

This clone was counted between two and nine times. The chain uses TRBV2 and TRBJ1-5; TRBD1 matches 7 bases. This CDR3 comprises 13 residues. The trim removed 6 bases at V and 3 bases at J, leaving 2 bases unmatched. The germline gives CDR1 SNHLY, CDR2 FYNNEI. The CDR3 loop reads CASRGQSNQPQHF. DNA for the CDR3: TGTGCCAGCAGGGGACAGTCCAATCAGCCCCAGCATTTT. The complete variable domain, with remaining parts taken from reference TRBV2 and TRBJ1-5, reads EPEVTQTPSHQVTQMGQEVILRCVPISNHLYFYWYRQILGQKVEFLVSFYNNEISEKSEIFDDQFSVERPDGSNFTLKIRSTKLEDSAMYFCASRGQSNQPQHFGDGTRLSIL.

This clone was counted between two and nine times. This sequence joins TRBV10-1 and TRBJ2-7; D may be TRBD1 (7 bases). Germline V gene lookup returns CDR1 WNHNN and CDR2 SYGVQD (reference sequence). The CDR3 is made up of 12 amino acids. The ends were cut back, 6 bases at V and 6 bases at J, with 12 bases in the middle. In DNA form, the CDR3 reads TGCGCCAGCAGAGGGACAGCGGGCGAGCAGTACTTC. This gives the protein CASRGTAGEQYF.

This clone has a handful of counts. V and J are TRBV29-1 and TRBJ1-1, with D maybe TRBD1 (6 bases). CDR1 and CDR2 from the germline V gene are SQVTM and ANQGSEA. The CDR3 has 13 amino acids. V lost 3 bases to trimming and J lost 5 bases, with 13 bases between them. The CDR3 DNA reads as TGCAGCGTTGACCTCAGGGGTGGGACTGAAGCTTTCTTT. Its translation is CSVDLRGGTEAFF.

The J gene is TRBJ2-3, the V gene TRBV7-3, with 9 bases aligning to TRBD2. The length of the CDR3 is 15 residues. Germline loops: CDR1 SGHTA, CDR2 FQGTGA. Trimming cost V 0 bases and J 6 bases; bases outside gene matches: 4. The CDR3, as DNA: TGTGCCAGCAGCTTAACCGCGGGGGGGCACGATACGCAGTATTTT. Its protein is CASSLTAGGHDTQYF. Full variable domain (outside the CDR3, taken from reference TRBV7-3 and TRBJ2-3): GAGVSQTPSNKVTEKGKYVELRCDPISGHTALYWYRQSLGQGPEFLIYFQGTGAADDSGLPNDRFFAVRPEGSVSTLKIQRTERGDSAVYLCASSLTAGGHDTQYFGPGTRLTVL.

This clone was observed a single time. The gene calls are TRBV3-1 (or the pseudogene TRBV3-2) and TRBJ1-2; a weak D match, TRBD1 (6 bases). V was shortened by 2 bases and J by 0 bases, with 10 bases between the two germline ends. This CDR3 is built from 15 residues. The germline V gene encodes CDR1 LGHDT and CDR2 YNNKEL (reference sequence). The CDR3 spells CASSQRGATNYGYTF. CDR3 nucleotides: TGTGCCAGCAGCCAACGGGGGGCTACTAACTATGGCTACACCTTC.

The rearrangement uses TRBV3-1 (or the pseudogene TRBV3-2) and TRBJ2-1; the D is unclear. V was pared by 4 bases and J by 10 bases, with 8 bases between. The germline V gene has CDR1 LGHDT and CDR2 YNNKEL (reference sequence). The length of the CDR3 is 11 residues. This CDR3 is CASSLFGEQFF. The CDR3 DNA reads as TGTGCCAGCAGCCTGTTCGGGGAGCAGTTCTTC.

This chain links TRBV29-1 with TRBJ2-2; 12 bases are shared with TRBD1. This CDR3 has 16 residues. CDR1 is SQVTM and CDR2 is ANQGSEA in the germline V gene. V dropped 4 bases and J dropped 6; count of bases not matched to a gene: 9. The CDR3 bases are TGCAGCGTTGGAGTGTACCGGGACAGGGGGCCCGGGGAGCTGTTTTTT. It encodes CSVGVYRDRGPGELFF.

The J gene is TRBJ1-5, the V gene TRBV5-1; D possibly corresponds to TRBD1 (5 bases). The V end was cut by 4 bases, the J end by 4 bases, with 15 bases between. Per the germline V gene, CDR1 is SGHRS and CDR2 is YFSETQ. The CDR3 is made up of 15 amino acids. CDR3 sequence reads: CASSPVSGFNQPQHF. The CDR3 DNA is TGCGCCAGCAGCCCGGTCTCAGGGTTTAATCAGCCCCAGCATTTT.

This chain uses TRBV2 with TRBJ2-3; the D gene is possibly TRBD2 (6 bases). This CDR3 region has 14 residues. Germline V gene data show CDR1 as SNHLY and CDR2 as FYNNEI. V lost 6 bases to trimming and J lost 1 base, with 11 bases between them. The CDR3 loop reads CASRRGGGTDTQYF. DNA for the CDR3: TGTGCCAGCAGGCGGGGTGGCGGCACAGATACGCAGTATTTT.

This clone has just a few counts. J is TRBJ2-2 and V is TRBV27; D is unclear. Trimming removed 2 bases at V and 1 base at J, with 8 bases between. This CDR3 comprises 15 residues. Per germline, CDR1 MNHEY and CDR2 SMNVEV (reference sequence). The CDR3 DNA reads TGTGCCAGCAGTTTACGGAGCTTGAACACCGGGGAGCTGTTTTTT. Translating gives CASSLRSLNTGELFF.

This chain connects TRBV19 to TRBJ1-1; D is possibly TRBD1 (6 bases). Looked up from germline, CDR1 is LNHDA and CDR2 is SQIVND (reference sequence). The ends were cut back, 0 bases at V and 5 bases at J, with 10 bases in the middle. The CDR3 is made up of 14 amino acids. The CDR3 region is CASSIEAGETEAFF. The CDR3 DNA is TGTGCCAGTAGTATAGAAGCAGGGGAAACTGAAGCTTTCTTT.

The V gene is TRBV27, the J gene TRBJ1-2, with TRBD1 matching 9 bases. The V and J ends lost 5 bases and 4 bases, in that order; junction bases with no gene match: 11. CDR1 is MNHEY and CDR2 is SMNVEV in the germline V gene (reference sequence). The CDR3 extends over 16 amino acids. The CDR3 reads CASSASGGQGLYGYTF. DNA of the CDR3: TGTGCCAGCAGTGCGAGTGGGGGACAGGGCCTCTATGGCTACACCTTC.

The gene calls are TRBV29-1 and TRBJ1-1, with 8 nucleotides matching TRBD1. The junction had 9 bases not matched to a gene; V was cut back by 5 bases and J by 1 base. Germline V gene lookup returns CDR1 SQVTM and CDR2 ANQGSEA. This CDR3 has 15 residues. CDR3 sequence (DNA): TGCAGCGTTATCAAGGACAGGGAAGGGAACACTGAAGCTTTCTTT. Translating gives CSVIKDREGNTEAFF.

The rearrangement joins TRBV15 to TRBJ2-7; 7 nucleotides align to TRBD1. With 1 base clipped from V and 5 bases from J, the junction kept 8 bases outside the gene matches. Germline CDR1 LNHNV, CDR2 YYDKDF (reference sequence). The CDR3 sequence is 15 residues long. The DNA for the CDR3 is TGTGCCACCAGCAGAGGGGACAGTGGGCGAAACGAGCAGTACTTC. The encoded protein is CATSRGDSGRNEQYF.

The chain is built from TRBV9 and TRBJ1-4; D gene uncertain. Germline V gives CDR1 SGDLS, CDR2 YYNGEE. The CDR3 has 17 residues. V lost 2 bases, J lost 0 bases, and 14 bases lay in between. The CDR3 spells CASSVGSGIPTNEKLFF. The CDR3 DNA follows: TGTGCCAGCAGCGTTGGGAGCGGAATTCCAACTAATGAAAAACTGTTTTTT.

This clone was detected a few times. The V and J genes are TRBV6-2 or TRBV6-3 and TRBJ2-1; D is undetermined. CDR1 and CDR2 (germline): MNHEY, SVGEGT. V was shortened by 5 bases and J by 4 bases, with 15 bases between the two germline ends. The CDR3 sequence is 15 residues long. As DNA, the CDR3 is TGTGCCAGCAGTCTAGGTGGAACCCGTTACAATGAGCAGTTCTTC. Translation: CASSLGGTRYNEQFF.

This clone appeared many times. The J gene is TRBJ1-4, the V gene TRBV2; TRBD1 matches at 7 bases. Trimming removed 5 bases from V and 5 bases from J; junction bases left unmatched: 5. The CDR3 contains 14 residues. Germline CDR1 is SNHLY and CDR2 is FYNNEI. Here the CDR3 reads CASSPQGGNEKLFF. In nucleotides, the CDR3 is TGTGCCAGCAGTCCCCAGGGGGGAAATGAAAAACTGTTTTTT.